This TCR beta chain was profiled in a study of blood T cells in healthy people across ages. With a J-beta primer mix and a sample-barcoded 5' primer, a second PCR ran about 6 to 11 cycles. TCRdb fed the 5' RACE reads into MiXCR, producing one record per CDR3 protein. The sample consists of about 1.5 million distinct CDR3 sequences, around 40% of them appearing once. The CDR3 consists of 17 residues. V was pared by 0 bases and J by 2 bases, with 15 bases between. The V gene's germline CDR1 is SGHAT and CDR2 FQDESV (reference sequence). The TCR comes from a woman between 18 and 29 years old in good health. The specimen was blood. The chain is built from TRBV11-1 and TRBJ2-3; D gene ambiguous. The CDR3 reads CASSLATIYMNTDTQYF. The CDR3 nucleotides are TGTGCCAGCAGCTTAGCGACGATCTACATGAACACAGATACGCAGTATTTT.